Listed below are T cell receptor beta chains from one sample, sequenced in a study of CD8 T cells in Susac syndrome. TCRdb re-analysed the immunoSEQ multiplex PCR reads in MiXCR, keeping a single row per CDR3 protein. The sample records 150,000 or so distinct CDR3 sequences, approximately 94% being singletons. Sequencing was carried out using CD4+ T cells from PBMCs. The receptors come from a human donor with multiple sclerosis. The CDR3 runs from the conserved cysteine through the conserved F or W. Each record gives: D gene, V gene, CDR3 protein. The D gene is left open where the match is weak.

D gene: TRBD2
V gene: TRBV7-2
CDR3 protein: CASSSAGAVTQYF

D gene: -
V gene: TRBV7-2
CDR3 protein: CASSLVGGGTNTEAFF

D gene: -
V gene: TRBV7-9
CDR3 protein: CASSLALSHKYEAFF

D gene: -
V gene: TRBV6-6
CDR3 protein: CASSYSGDQETQYF

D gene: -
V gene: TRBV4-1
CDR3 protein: CASSLRQDLYEQYF

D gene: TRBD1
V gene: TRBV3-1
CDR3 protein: CASSQGTGGTEAFF

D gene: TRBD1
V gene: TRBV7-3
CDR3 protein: CASSGQGLAGEQYF

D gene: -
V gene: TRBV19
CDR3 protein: CASTSLKVSGANVLTF

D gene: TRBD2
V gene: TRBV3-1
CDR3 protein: CASSQGTSGREQFF

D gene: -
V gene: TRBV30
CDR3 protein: CAWSVRAGTEAFF

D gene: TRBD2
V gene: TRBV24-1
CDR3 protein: CATSGLAAGGETQYF

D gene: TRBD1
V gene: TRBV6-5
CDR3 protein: CASRSENQGDYEQYF

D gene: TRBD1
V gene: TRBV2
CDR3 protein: CASGPLVGQRNQPQHF

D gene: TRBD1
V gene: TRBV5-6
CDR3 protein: CASSSTGIDVGAFF

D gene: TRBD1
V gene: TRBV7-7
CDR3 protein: CASSKQGYETQYF

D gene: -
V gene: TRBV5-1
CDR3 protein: CASSFGPSQETQYF

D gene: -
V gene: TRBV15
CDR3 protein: CATSRDRQVEAFF

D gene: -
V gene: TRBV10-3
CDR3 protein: CAISVSGHTGELFF

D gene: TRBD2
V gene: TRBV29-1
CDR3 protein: CSVSSGDARDF

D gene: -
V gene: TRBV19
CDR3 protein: CASSMTGSYEQYF

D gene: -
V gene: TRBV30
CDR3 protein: CAWSVGLWGRLNEQFF

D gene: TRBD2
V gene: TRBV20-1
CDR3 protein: CSAASGETYNEQFF

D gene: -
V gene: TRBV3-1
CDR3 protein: CASSQAGRDGELFF

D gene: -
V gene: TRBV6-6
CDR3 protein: CASSSPSALDEQYF

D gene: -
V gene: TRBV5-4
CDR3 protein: CASSPTAQETQYF

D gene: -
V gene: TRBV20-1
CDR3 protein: CSARDSTAGLRETQYF

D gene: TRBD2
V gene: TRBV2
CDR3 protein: CASKDSGPGELFF

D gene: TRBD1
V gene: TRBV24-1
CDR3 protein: CATSDPGTGPEKLFF

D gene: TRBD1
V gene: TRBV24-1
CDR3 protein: CATSDGGTGLYGYTF

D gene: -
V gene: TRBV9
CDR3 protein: CASSAGEHSSGANVLTF

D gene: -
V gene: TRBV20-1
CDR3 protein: CSTPGMGDEKLFF

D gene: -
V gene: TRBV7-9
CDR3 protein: CASSLSREKLFF

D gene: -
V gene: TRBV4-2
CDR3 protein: CASSQDFGITGELFF

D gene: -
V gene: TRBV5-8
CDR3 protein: CASSSRSEETQYF

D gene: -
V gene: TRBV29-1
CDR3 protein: CSVGQAKNIQYF

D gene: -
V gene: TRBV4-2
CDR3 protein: CASSQGGGGVGSAGELFF

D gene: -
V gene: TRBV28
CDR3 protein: CASSLGSVQYYEQYF

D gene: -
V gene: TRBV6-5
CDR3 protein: CASSPGRDGNTIYF

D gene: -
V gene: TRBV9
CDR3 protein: CASSIDTYNEQFF

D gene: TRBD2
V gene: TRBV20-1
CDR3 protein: CSARAGLAGGGEQFF

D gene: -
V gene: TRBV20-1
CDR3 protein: CSASPRKETQYF

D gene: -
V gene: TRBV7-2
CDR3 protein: CASSFIGGRSETQYF

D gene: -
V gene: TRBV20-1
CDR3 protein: CSASYSNQPQHF

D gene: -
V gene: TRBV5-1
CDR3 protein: CASSLGQMEETQYF

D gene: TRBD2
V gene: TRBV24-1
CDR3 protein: CATSASTSGRQETQYF

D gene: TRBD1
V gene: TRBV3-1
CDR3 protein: CASSRWTGNTEAFF

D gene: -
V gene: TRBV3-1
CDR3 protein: CASSHERTEAFF